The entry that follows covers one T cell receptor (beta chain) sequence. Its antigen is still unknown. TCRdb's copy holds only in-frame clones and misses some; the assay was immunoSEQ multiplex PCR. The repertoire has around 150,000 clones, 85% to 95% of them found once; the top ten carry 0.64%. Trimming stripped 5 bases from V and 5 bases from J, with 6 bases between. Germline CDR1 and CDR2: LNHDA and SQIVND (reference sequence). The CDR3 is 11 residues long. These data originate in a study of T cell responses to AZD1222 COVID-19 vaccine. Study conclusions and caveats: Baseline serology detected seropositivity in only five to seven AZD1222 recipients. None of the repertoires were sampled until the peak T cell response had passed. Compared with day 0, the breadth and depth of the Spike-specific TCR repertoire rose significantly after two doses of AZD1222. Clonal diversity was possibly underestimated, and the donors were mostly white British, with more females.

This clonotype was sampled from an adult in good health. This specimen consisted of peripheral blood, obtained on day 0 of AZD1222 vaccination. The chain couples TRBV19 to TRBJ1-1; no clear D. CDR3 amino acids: CASSRLTEAFF. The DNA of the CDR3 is TGTGCCAGTAGTCGCCTTACTGAAGCTTTCTTT.